A single sample is the source of the 13 T cell receptor beta chains below, sequenced in a study of blood T cell repertoires in COVID-19. Profiled with immunoSEQ multiplex PCR; TCRdb holds only in-frame clones, not every one. Of 280,000 or so clones in the sample, approximately 83% are singletons; the top ten hold 2.2%. The sequenced sample was PBMCs or T cells enriched from blood (not recorded which). Receptor source: a man younger than 40 who had recovered from COVID-19.

The V gene is TRBV15, the J gene TRBJ2-1; 9 bases agree with TRBD1. The CDR3 loop spans 14 amino acids. V gave up 3 bases and J gave up 9 bases; unmatched junction bases: 6. In germline, CDR1 is LNHNV, CDR2 YYDKDF (reference sequence). The CDR3 protein is CATSSRDRVGEQFF. The CDR3, as DNA: TGTGCCACCAGCAGCCGGGACAGGGTTGGTGAGCAGTTCTTC. The full variable domain, completed using reference TRBV15 and TRBJ2-1, is DAMVIQNPRYQVTQFGKPVTLSCSQTLNHNVMYWYQQKSSQAPKLLFHYYDKDFNNEADTPDNFQSRRPNTSFCFLDIRSPGLGDTAMYLCATSSRDRVGEQFFGPGTRLTVL.

The chain couples TRBV2 to TRBJ1-1, with TRBD1 as a possible D gene (5 bases). This CDR3 has 13 residues. Trimming pared 3 bases from V and 10 bases from J, leaving 15 bases between. CDR1 and CDR2 (germline): SNHLY, FYNNEI. The CDR3 coding sequence is TGTGCCAGCAGTGACATGGGGGGAAGGCGAGCTTTCTTT. Its translation: CASSDMGGRRAFF.

This clone was observed once. The chain has TRBV10-2 and TRBJ1-2; TRBD1 agrees at 8 bases. Looked up from germline, CDR1 is WSHSY and CDR2 is SAAADI. The CDR3 has 16 amino acids. The J segment lost 1 base and the V segment lost 5 bases, leaving 9 bases of the junction unmatched. The CDR3 DNA follows: TGCGCCAGCAGTCAGGGGGCAGTTTTCCTTAACTATGGCTACACCTTC. Protein sequence: CASSQGAVFLNYGYTF.

This chain links TRBV11-3 with TRBJ2-3, with 7 bases aligning to TRBD2. Germline-derived CDR1 and CDR2 are SGHNT and YENEEA. The length of the CDR3 is 13 residues. V was clipped by 5 bases and J by 4 bases; unmatched bases: 3. As DNA, the CDR3 is TGTGCCAGCAGCCTGGGAGGGCCAGATACGCAGTATTTT. It specifies CASSLGGPDTQYF.

This rearrangement joins TRBV3-1 (or the pseudogene TRBV3-2) to TRBJ2-1; 7 nucleotides align to TRBD1. The CDR3 consists of 15 residues. Germline V CDR1 and CDR2: LGHDT, YNNKEL (reference sequence). V was clipped by 2 bases and J by 8 bases; unmatched bases: 9. Here the CDR3 reads CASSQKLHRGDEQFF. The CDR3 DNA reads as TGTGCCAGCAGCCAAAAGCTCCACAGGGGCGATGAGCAGTTCTTC.

The chain joins TRBV5-8 to TRBJ1-4, with TRBD1 matching over 10 bases. Germline V gene data show CDR1 as SGHTS and CDR2 as YDEGEE. The CDR3 totals 14 residues. After removal of 4 bases from V and 7 bases from J, the junction contained 4 bases not matched to a gene. CDR3 region: CASSSRDRGEKLFF. DNA for the CDR3: TGTGCCAGCAGCAGCCGGGACAGGGGTGAAAAACTGTTTTTT.

The genes are TRBV20-1 and TRBJ2-5; no reliable D call. This CDR3 comprises 13 residues. Germline V CDR1 and CDR2: DFQATT, SNEGSKA (reference sequence). Deletions cut 3 bases from V and 5 bases from J, with 13 bases between. The CDR3: CSASGAHRETQYF. The CDR3 nucleotides read TGCAGTGCTAGTGGCGCCCACCGGGAGACCCAGTACTTC.

The V gene is TRBV24-1, the J gene TRBJ2-6; D is possibly TRBD1 (6 bases). The germline V and J ends were trimmed by 9 bases and 0 bases, with 11 bases remaining between them. In germline, CDR1 is KGHDR, CDR2 SFDVKD. The CDR3 sequence is 15 residues long. CDR3 coding DNA: TGTGCCACCGCCGGACAGTCCTCTGGGGCCAACGTCCTGACTTTC. It specifies CATAGQSSGANVLTF.

The J gene is TRBJ1-6, the V gene TRBV19, with 7 nucleotides matching TRBD1. After removal of 5 bases from V and 5 bases from J, the junction contained 6 bases not matched to a gene. Germline V gives CDR1 LNHDA, CDR2 SQIVND (reference sequence). The CDR3 covers 15 residues. This CDR3 reads CASSLQGGDNSPLHF. The CDR3 nucleotides read TGTGCCAGTAGTCTCCAGGGGGGCGATAATTCACCCCTCCACTTT.

The chain is built from TRBV19 and TRBJ2-3; weak D call: TRBD2 (5 bases). The V end lost 4 bases, the J end lost 2 bases, and 7 bases lay between the germline ends. The germline V gene has CDR1 LNHDA and CDR2 SQIVND (reference sequence). CDR3 size: 13 residues. CDR3 loop: CASSNDYTDTQYF. In DNA, the CDR3 is TGTGCCAGTAGTAATGACTACACAGATACGCAGTATTTT.

The rearrangement links TRBV5-4 to TRBJ1-2; TRBD1 agrees at 9 bases. V shed 4 bases, J shed 3 bases, and the junction held 7 bases outside the gene matches. Germline CDR1 and CDR2: SGHNT and YYREEE (reference sequence). This CDR3 is built from 15 residues. The CDR3 spells CASSGGDRAHYGYTF. The CDR3 region has the DNA TGTGCCAGCAGCGGGGGGGACAGGGCCCACTATGGCTACACCTTC.

The V gene is TRBV5-4, the J gene TRBJ2-3, with D possibly matching TRBD1 (5 bases). Germline values: CDR1 SGHNT, CDR2 YYREEE (reference sequence). This CDR3 comprises 16 residues. The ends were cut back, 2 bases at V and 1 base at J, with 14 bases in the middle. Here the CDR3 reads CASSFFGRAGTDTQYF. The CDR3 bases are TGTGCCAGCAGCTTTTTCGGCAGGGCGGGCACAGATACGCAGTATTTT.

This clone has a handful of counts. The chain is built from TRBV7-2 and TRBJ2-1, with TRBD2 identical over 8 bases. The CDR3 runs to 15 residues. Germline V lookup: CDR1 SGHTA, CDR2 FQGNSA. V was pared by 3 bases and J by 4 bases, with 5 bases of the junction left unmatched. The CDR3 sequence is CASSFPGGAYNEQFF. The CDR3, as DNA: TGTGCCAGCAGCTTTCCGGGGGGGGCGTACAATGAGCAGTTCTTC.